This entry describes one T cell receptor (beta chain). The antigen this receptor binds is unknown. There are no base qualities to consult, and no much larger clone falls within one base. Patients with autoimmune disease history or receiving systemic immunosuppression were excluded from the trial. Peripheral blood for TCR sequencing was collected from all dose cohorts at baseline, on cycle 4 day 1, and on cycle 7 day 1. The samples were drawn from a first-in-human, open-label, multicenter phase I dose-escalation trial of ivuxolimab. The trial enrolled adults with locally advanced or metastatic head and neck squamous cell, hepatocellular, melanoma or renal cell carcinoma. Before TCR sequencing, CD4+ T cells and CD8+ T cells from peripheral blood were sorted into separate populations. Genomic DNA was extracted from sorted cells for sequencing of the TCRbeta CDR3 region. The immunoSEQ Assay was used for sequencing of TCRbeta CDR3 regions. TCRdb mirrors the immuneACCESS table, restricted to in-frame sequences. Some clones are absent from its copies; in checked studies, under half trace to an unresolved V gene, and the reason for the others is unknown. In all, the sample holds some 50,000 clones, and more than 70% of those were seen once. The biggest ten clones account for about 1.5% of the sample.

These data belong to a study of OX40 agonist ivuxolimab in advanced cancers. Regarding the research as a whole: The costimulatory receptor OX40 (CD134) was targeted by ivuxolimab, a fully human IgG2 agonistic monoclonal antibody. Intravenous ivuxolimab was administered to patients every 2 weeks at six dose levels: 0.01, 0.1, 0.3, 1.5, 3 and 10 mg/kg. Among the 52 dose-escalation patients, approximately 20 had hepatocellular carcinoma, 15 or so melanoma, 9 renal cell carcinoma and 9 head and neck cancer. In the dose-escalation cohort, 82.7% of patients were male, and the mean age was approximately 60 years with a range of about 20 to 90. Patients were allowed to have had prior anti-PD-1, anti-PD-L1 or anti-CTLA-4 therapy, and around 40% of the dose-escalation patients had previously received checkpoint inhibitors. Three dose-escalation patients achieved partial responses, one with hepatocellular carcinoma and two with cutaneous melanoma. Peripheral TCRbeta sequencing aimed to test whether ivuxolimab altered TCR sequence diversity and caused clonal T-cell expansion. The monotherapy dose-escalation portion (N of about 52 patients) of the phase I ivuxolimab trial is reported in the paper. Broader findings and caveats from the paper: The antigen specificity of the clonally expanded peripheral T cells was not determined. At doses from 0.1 to 3.0 mg/kg, clonal expansion was seen in both CD4+ and CD8+ blood T cells between baseline and week 6. Low levels of normalized T-cell clonal expansion were also seen in some patients who did not respond. In the 0.1-3.0 mg/kg groups, partial responders had among the lowest normalized peripheral clonal expansion, particularly in CD8+ T cells. After ivuxolimab, expanded clones were on average more numerous among CD8+ T cells than among CD4+ T cells.

The CDR1 and CDR2 encoded by the germline V gene (reference sequence) are SGHNT and YYREEE. V and J are truncated by 2 bases and 0 bases respectively, leaving an intervening sequence of 12 bases. Spanning cysteine to phenylalanine, the CDR3 consists of 16 amino acids. Just the 48-base CDR3 DNA is kept, in frame starting at base 1. Here the sequenced sample was CD4+ or CD8+ T cells sorted from blood, taken in a trial of the OX40 agonist ivuxolimab. The TCR was taken from an adult with an advanced solid tumor such as melanoma, head and neck, liver or kidney cancer. The chain is encoded by TRBV5-4 joined to TRBJ2-1; the D gene identity is not certain. The DNA reads TGTGCCAGCAGCTTAGGGCAGGCAACCTCCTACAATGAGCAGTTCTTC. Translated, it reads CASSLGQATSYNEQFF.